This entry concerns a single T cell receptor (beta chain). Its antigen remains unidentified. No base qualities exist here, and no much larger clone lies one base off it. This sample was included in a study of T and B cells in COVID-19 patients (dated by TCRdb to 2020 to 2022). Looking at the study overall: Using TRB and IGH repertoire sequencing of peripheral blood, the study characterized adaptive immunity in COVID-19 patients who had active infection or had recovered. Comorbidities linked to unfavorable COVID-19 outcome were present in about 90% of the 20 patients in the active-infection cohort. A recovered cohort was made up of 15 to 19 patients contributing under 25 samples, mostly after mild to moderate COVID-19 managed as outpatients. Critical illness requiring mechanical ventilation or ECMO was present in about 65% of the 20 patients in the active-infection cohort. As many as 9 follow-up blood samples were taken per patient, and some of the samples covered different disease stages within the same individual. An age-matched reference group of fewer than 45 healthy donors negative for COVID-19 antibodies was used as the comparison for repertoire analyses. Two patients were included in both the recovered and active cohorts because samples were available from active disease and after recovery. Patients in the recovered cohort had a median age of around 34 years, compared with around 63 years for patients in the active-infection cohort. The repository of TCR and BCR sequences included roughly 70 time points from more than 30 patients, and more than 7.5 million TCR sequences were analysed.

Genomic DNA extracted from blood, in amounts of roughly 220-550 ng, served as the starting material for amplifying TRB repertoires. What the authors observed across the whole study: It was stated that prospective validation of the reported TCR clusters was required before the clusters could be put to clinical use. Specific T cell subsets (CD4+/Treg/CD8+) and sorted SARS-CoV-2-responsive or tetramer+ T cells had not yet been sequenced, and these experiments were ongoing. The cohort was judged too small for assessing how HLA contributes to COVID-19 susceptibility or severity. TRB repertoires were highly clonal in active COVID-19, whereas diversity and richness at recovery rose above healthy donor levels. Few blood samples were available from mildly ill patients while symptoms were present or from severe cases at early time points. TRBV/TRBJ gene usage was reported as strongly skewed in patients with COVID-19. A total of 2,331 exclusive TCR clusters, including 30 to 40 low-pGen clusters, were found in the recovered cohort.

The germline V gene yields KGHDR for CDR1 and SFDVKD for CDR2. V loses 0 bases, J loses 2 bases, and the germline ends lie 8 bases apart. The CDR3 runs 15 amino acids, cysteine and phenylalanine included. Just the 45-base CDR3 DNA is kept, in frame starting at base 1. TCRdb records Illumina MiSeq as the sequencer. Multiplex PCR with BIOMED2 TRB-A/B primer pools was used to amplify the TRB rearrangements. Illumina-compatible adapters and 7-nucleotide sample barcodes were attached to the amplicons through two consecutive PCRs. Phusion HS II polymerase was used for all library PCRs. Amplicons were purified from gel with the NucleoSpin Gel and PCR Clean-up kit, quantified on Qubit, and pooled at 3.5 to 4.5 nM. The quality of the amplicon pool was checked on an Agilent 2100 Bioanalyzer prior to Illumina next-generation sequencing. Per the authors' processing: MiXCR 3.0.8 with the default MiXCR reference library was used to annotate TRB rearrangements. Non-productive reads and sequences with fewer than 2 reads were removed, and every unique CDR3 nucleotide sequence was treated as one clone. R 3.5.1 was used to calculate clonality, diversity, richness and V-J gene usage. GLIPH2 was used to cluster TCRs based on CDR3 similarity, and OLGA was used to calculate the generation probabilities. GLIPH2 clusters were kept only when the clusters contained at least four unique TCR clonotypes present in at least three individuals. TCRdb took the public reads, trimmed them with fastp at Q25, ran MiXCR for clone calling and kept in-frame beta chains. Duplicate CDR3 protein sequences are folded into a single record with the most common DNA and genes. The authors' filters were not applied to this entry. The table for this sample lists thousands of distinct CDR3 sequences; roughly a third of them were counted only once. 20% to 30% of the sample is taken by the ten largest.

This chain joins TRBV24-1 to TRBJ2-3; the D gene identity is not certain. The sequencing sample was made of blood. This TCR was recovered from a human donor who had recovered from COVID-19. The nucleotide sequence is TGTGCCACCAGTGATTTGATGGACCCCACAGATACGCAGTATTTT. This codes for CATSDLMDPTDTQYF.